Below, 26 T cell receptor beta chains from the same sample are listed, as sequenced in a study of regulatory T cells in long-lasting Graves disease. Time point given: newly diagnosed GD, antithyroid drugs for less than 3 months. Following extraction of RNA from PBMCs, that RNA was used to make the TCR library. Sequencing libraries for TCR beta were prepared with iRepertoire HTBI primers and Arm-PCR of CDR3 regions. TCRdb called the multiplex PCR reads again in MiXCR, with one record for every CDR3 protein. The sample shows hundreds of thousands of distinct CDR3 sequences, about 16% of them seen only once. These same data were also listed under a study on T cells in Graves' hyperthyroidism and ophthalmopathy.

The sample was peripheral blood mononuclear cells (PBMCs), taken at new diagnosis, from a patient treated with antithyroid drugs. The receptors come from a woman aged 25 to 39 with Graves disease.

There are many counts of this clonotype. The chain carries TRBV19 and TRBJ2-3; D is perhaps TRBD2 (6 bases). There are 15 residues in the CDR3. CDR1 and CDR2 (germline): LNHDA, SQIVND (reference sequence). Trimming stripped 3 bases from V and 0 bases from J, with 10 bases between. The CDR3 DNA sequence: TGTGCCAGTAGTATTGGTGGGACTAGCACAGATACGCAGTATTTT. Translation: CASSIGGTSTDTQYF.

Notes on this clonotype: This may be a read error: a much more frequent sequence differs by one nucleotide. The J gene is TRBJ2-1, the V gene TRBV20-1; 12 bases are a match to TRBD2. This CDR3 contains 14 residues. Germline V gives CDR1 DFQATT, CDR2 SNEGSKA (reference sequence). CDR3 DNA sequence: TGCAATGCCACCGGGACTAGCGGGTCTCAGGAGCAGTTCTTC. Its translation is CNATGTSGSQEQFF.

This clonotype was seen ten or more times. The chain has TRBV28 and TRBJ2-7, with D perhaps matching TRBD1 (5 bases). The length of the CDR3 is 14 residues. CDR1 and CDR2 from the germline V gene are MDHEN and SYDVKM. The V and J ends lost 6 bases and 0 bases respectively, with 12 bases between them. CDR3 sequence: CASSLQGYSYEQYF. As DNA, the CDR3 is TGTGCCAGCAGCTTGCAGGGTTACTCCTACGAGCAGTACTTC.

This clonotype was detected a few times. Written as DNA, the CDR3 is TGTGCCAGCAGTTACTCTACAGGGGGATGGGATGGCTACACCTTC. This sequence encodes CASSYSTGGWDGYTF. The rearrangement links TRBV6-5 to TRBJ1-2; 8 bases map to TRBD1. CDR3 length: 15 residues. Germline V gives CDR1 MNHEY, CDR2 SVGAGI. V lost 0 bases to trimming and J lost 6 bases; unmatched junction nucleotides: 6.

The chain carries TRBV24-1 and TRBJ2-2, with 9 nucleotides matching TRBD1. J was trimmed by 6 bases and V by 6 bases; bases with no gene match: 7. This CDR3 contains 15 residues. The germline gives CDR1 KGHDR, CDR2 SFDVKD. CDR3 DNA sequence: TGTGCCACCAGTACAGGGGGCAAAGTGGCCGGGGAGCTGTTTTTT. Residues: CATSTGGKVAGELFF.

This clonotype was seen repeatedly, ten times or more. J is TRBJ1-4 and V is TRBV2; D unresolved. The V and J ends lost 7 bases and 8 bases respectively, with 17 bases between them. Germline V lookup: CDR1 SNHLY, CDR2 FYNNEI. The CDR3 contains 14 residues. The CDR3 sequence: CASNFGVGEEKLFF. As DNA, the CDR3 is TGTGCCAGCAATTTTGGGGTGGGCGAAGAAAAACTGTTTTTT.

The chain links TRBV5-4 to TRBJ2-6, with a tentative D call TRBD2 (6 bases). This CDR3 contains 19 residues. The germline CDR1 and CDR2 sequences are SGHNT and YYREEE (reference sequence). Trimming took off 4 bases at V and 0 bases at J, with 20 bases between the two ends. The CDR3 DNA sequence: TGTGCCAGCAGCCCCACCCCCCTAGCGCCTAGCTCTGGGGCCAACGTCCTGACTTTC. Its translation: CASSPTPLAPSSGANVLTF.

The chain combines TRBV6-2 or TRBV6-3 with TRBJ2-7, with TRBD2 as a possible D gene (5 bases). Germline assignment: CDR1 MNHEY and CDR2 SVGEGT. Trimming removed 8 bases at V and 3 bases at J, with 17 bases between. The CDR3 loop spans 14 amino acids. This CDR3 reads CASSGEKGLYEQYF. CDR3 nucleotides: TGTGCCAGCTCCGGGGAAAAGGGCCTCTACGAGCAGTACTTC.

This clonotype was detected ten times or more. CDR3 DNA sequence: TGTGCCACCAGTGGAGCAGGGGGCTTGAATGAGCAGTTCTTC. Residues: CATSGAGGLNEQFF. The J gene is TRBJ2-1, the V gene TRBV24-1, with 8 bases fitting TRBD1. CDR3 length equals 14 residues. Germline V gene sequence: CDR1 KGHDR, CDR2 SFDVKD. The V gene end was trimmed by 5 bases and the J gene end by 7 bases; junction bases not matched to a gene: 6.

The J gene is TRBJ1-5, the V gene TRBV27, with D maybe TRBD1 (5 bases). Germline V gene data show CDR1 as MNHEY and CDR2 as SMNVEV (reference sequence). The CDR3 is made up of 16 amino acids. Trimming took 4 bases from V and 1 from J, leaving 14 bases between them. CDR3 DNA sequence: TGTGCCAGCAGTTCCGGGACTGACATGAGCAATCAGCCCCAGCATTTT. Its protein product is CASSSGTDMSNQPQHF.

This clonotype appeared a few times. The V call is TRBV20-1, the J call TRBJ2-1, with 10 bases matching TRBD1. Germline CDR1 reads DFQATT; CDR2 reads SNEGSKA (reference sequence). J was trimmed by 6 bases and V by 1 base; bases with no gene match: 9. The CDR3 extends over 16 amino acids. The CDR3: CSARGLGQGSGNEQFF. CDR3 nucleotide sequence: TGCAGTGCTAGAGGTTTGGGACAGGGGTCGGGCAATGAGCAGTTCTTC.

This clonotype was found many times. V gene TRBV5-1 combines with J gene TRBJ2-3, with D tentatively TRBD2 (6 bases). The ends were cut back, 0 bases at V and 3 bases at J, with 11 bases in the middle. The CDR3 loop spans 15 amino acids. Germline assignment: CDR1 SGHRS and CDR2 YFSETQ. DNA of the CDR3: TGCGCCAGCAGCTTGGACGGGAGTGCGACAGATACGCAGTATTTT. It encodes CASSLDGSATDTQYF.

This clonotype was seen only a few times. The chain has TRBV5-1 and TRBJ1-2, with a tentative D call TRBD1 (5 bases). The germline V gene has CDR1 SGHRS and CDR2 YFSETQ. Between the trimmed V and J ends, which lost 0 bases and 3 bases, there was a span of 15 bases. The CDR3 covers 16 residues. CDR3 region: CASSLGASGFDYGYTF. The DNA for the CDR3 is TGCGCCAGCAGCTTGGGTGCCTCAGGGTTTGACTATGGCTACACCTTC.

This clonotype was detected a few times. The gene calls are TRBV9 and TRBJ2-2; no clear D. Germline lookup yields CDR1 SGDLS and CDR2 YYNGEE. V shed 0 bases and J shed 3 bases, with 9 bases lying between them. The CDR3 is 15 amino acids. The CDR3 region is CASSVAPKYTGELFF. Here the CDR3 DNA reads TGTGCCAGCAGCGTAGCACCCAAATACACCGGGGAGCTGTTTTTT.

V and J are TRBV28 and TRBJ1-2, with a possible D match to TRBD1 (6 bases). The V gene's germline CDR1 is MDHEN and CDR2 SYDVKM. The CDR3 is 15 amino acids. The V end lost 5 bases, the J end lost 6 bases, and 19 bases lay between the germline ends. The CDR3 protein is CASSPLGGEVDGYTF. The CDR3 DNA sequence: TGTGCCAGCAGTCCTCTCGGGGGCGAGGTGGATGGCTACACCTTC.

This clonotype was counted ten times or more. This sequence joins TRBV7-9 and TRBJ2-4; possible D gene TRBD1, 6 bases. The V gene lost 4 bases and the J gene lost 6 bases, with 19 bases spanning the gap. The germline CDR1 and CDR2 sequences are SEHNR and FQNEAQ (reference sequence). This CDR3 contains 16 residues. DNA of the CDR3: TGTGCCAGCAGCTCCGCTCGGGCAGGGGAAGGAAACATTCAGTACTTC. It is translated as CASSSARAGEGNIQYF.

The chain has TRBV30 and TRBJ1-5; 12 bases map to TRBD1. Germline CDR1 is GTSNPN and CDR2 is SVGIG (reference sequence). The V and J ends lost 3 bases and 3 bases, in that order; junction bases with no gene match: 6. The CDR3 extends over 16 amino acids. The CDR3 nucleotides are TGTGCCTGGAGCCCCATGGGACAGGGGGCCAATCAGCCCCAGCATTTT. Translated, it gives CAWSPMGQGANQPQHF. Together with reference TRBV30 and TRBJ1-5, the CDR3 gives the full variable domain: SQTIHQWPATLVQPVGSPLSLECTVEGTSNPNLYWYRQAAGRGLQLLFYSVGIGQISSEVPQNLSASRPQDRQFILSSKKLLLSDSGFYLCAWSPMGQGANQPQHFGDGTRLSIL.

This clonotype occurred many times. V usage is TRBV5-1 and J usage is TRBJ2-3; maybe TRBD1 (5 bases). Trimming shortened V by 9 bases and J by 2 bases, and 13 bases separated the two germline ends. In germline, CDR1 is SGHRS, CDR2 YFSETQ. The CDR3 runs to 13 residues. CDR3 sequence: CATVEQDTDTQYF. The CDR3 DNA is TGCGCCACCGTGGAACAGGACACAGATACGCAGTATTTT.

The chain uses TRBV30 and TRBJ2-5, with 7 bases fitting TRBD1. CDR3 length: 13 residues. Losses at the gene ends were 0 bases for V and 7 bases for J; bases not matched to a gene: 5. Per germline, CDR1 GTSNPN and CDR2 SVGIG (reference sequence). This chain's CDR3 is CAWSVGTVGTQYF. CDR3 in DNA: TGTGCCTGGAGTGTAGGGACAGTGGGGACCCAGTACTTC.

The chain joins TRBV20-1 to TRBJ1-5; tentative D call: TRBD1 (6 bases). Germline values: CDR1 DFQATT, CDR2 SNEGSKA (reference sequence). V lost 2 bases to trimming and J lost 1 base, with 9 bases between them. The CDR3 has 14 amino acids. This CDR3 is CSARRGTSNQPQHF. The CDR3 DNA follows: TGCAGTGCTAGACGGGGGACAAGCAATCAGCCCCAGCATTTT.

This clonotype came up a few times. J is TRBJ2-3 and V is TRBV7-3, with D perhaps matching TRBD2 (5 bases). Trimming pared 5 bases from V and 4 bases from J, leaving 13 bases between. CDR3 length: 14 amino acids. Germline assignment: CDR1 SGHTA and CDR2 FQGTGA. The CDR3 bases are TGTGCCAGCAGCCCCTCGAGGGCCTCAGATACGCAGTATTTT. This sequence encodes CASSPSRASDTQYF.

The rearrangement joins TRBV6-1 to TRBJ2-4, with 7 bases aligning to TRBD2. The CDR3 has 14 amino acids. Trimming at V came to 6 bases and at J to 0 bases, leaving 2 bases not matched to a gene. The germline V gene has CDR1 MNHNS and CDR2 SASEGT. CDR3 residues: CASSQREAKNIQYF. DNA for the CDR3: TGTGCCAGCAGCCAGCGGGAAGCCAAAAACATTCAGTACTTC.

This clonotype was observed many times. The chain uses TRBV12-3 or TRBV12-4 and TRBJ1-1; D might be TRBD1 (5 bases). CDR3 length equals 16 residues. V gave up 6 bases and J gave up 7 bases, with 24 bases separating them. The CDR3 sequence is CASSRSGLALFFEAFF. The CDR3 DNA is TGTGCCAGCAGCCGCTCAGGGCTGGCTCTTTTCTTTGAAGCTTTCTTT.

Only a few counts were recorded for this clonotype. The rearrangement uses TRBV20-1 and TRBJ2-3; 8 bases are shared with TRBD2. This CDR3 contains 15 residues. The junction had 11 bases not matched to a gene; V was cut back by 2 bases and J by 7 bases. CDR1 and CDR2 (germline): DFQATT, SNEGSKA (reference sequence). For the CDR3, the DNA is TGCAGTGCTAGAAACCCGCAGCGGGAGTTGAATACGCAGTATTTT. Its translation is CSARNPQRELNTQYF.

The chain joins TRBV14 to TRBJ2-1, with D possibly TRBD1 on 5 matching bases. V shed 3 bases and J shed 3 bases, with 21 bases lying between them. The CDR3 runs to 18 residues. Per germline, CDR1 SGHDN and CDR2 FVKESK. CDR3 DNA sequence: TGTGCCAGCAGCCAGACCACTTCCTGGGGCCATCTCTACAATGAGCAGTTCTTC. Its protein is CASSQTTSWGHLYNEQFF.

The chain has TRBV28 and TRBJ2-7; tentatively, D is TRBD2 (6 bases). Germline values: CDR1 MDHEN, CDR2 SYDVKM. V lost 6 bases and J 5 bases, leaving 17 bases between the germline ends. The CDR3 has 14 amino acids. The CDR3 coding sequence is TGTGCCAGCAGCGGAGGGCCTTTCTTGGACGAGCAGTACTTC. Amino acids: CASSGGPFLDEQYF.